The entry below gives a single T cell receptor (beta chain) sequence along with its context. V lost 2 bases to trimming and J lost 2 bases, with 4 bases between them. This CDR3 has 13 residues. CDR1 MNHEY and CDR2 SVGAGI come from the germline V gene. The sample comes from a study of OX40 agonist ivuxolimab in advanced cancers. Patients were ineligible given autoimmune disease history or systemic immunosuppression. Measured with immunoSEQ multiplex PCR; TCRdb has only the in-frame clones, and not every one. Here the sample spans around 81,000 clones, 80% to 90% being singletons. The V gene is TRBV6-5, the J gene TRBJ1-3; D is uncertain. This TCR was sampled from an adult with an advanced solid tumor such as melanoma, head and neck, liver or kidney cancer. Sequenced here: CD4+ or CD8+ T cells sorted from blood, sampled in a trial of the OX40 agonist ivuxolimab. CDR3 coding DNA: TGTGCCAGCAGTTACCTAACTGGAAACACCATATATTTT. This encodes CASSYLTGNTIYF.